These 13 T cell receptor beta chains share one sample of origin, sequenced in a study of identical twins. Each CDR3 protein gets one entry after TCRdb re-called the 5' RACE reads with MiXCR. This sample has 420,000 or so distinct CDR3 sequences, with about a fifth found just once. The sample was naive T cells sorted from blood. The receptor source for this set is a man between 45 and 60 years old in good health.

The sample holds a few counts of this clonotype. This rearrangement joins TRBV12-3 or TRBV12-4 to TRBJ2-3, with 8 nucleotides matching TRBD1. The CDR3 length is 14 residues. V lost 3 bases and J lost 6; bases outside the gene matches: 5. The CDR3 DNA follows: TGTGCCAGCAGTTTGGCAGGGGGCGGGGATACGCAGTATTTT. Its protein product is CASSLAGGGDTQYF.

At least ten counts were recorded for this clonotype. The gene calls are TRBV5-5 and TRBJ1-6; 10 bases are shared with TRBD1. The CDR3 consists of 16 residues. The junction had 11 bases not matched to a gene; V was cut back by 0 bases and J by 14 bases. Germline V gene lookup returns CDR1 SGHKS and CDR2 YYEKEE (reference sequence). The CDR3 DNA reads as TGTGCCAGCAGCTTGGTCAGGGGGACAGGGGCCCTCACCCTCCACTTT. It translates to CASSLVRGTGALTLHF.

This chain uses TRBV5-1 with TRBJ2-7, with D uncertain. The ends were cut back, 4 bases at V and 1 base at J, with 9 bases in the middle. This CDR3 has 13 residues. From germline, CDR1 is SGHRS and CDR2 YFSETQ. CDR3 amino acids: CASSHGLSYEQYF. For the CDR3, the DNA is TGCGCCAGCAGCCATGGTCTATCCTACGAGCAGTACTTC.

The chain uses TRBV16 and TRBJ1-6, with 9 positions matching TRBD1. CDR1 and CDR2 from the germline V gene are KGHSY and FQNENV. The CDR3 extends over 15 amino acids. The J segment lost 9 bases and the V segment lost 1 base, leaving 4 bases of the junction unmatched. CDR3 sequence reads: CASSQWGQGPSPLHF. The CDR3 DNA reads TGTGCCAGCAGCCAATGGGGACAGGGACCTTCACCCCTCCACTTT.

This clonotype was observed a few times. The chain recombines TRBV19 with TRBJ2-7, with TRBD2 identical over 8 bases. J gave up 3 bases and V 5 bases, and 3 bases lay outside the gene matches. Per the germline V gene, CDR1 is LNHDA and CDR2 is SQIVND (reference sequence). The length of the CDR3 is 13 residues. CDR3 nucleotide sequence: TGTGCCAGTAGTTCCGGGACTAGCTACGAGCAGTACTTC. Translating gives CASSSGTSYEQYF.

This clonotype was counted only a few times. The chain employs TRBV9 and TRBJ2-1; D remains unclear. The length of the CDR3 is 15 residues. Trimming removed 0 bases at V and 0 bases at J, with 7 bases between. Looked up from germline, CDR1 is SGDLS and CDR2 is YYNGEE. The CDR3 sequence is CASSVVGYSYNEQFF. CDR3 coding DNA: TGTGCCAGCAGCGTAGTAGGGTACTCCTACAATGAGCAGTTCTTC.

This clonotype was seen a handful of times. The chain uses TRBV5-1 and TRBJ2-3; 8 positions agree with TRBD2. The germline V gene encodes CDR1 SGHRS and CDR2 YFSETQ. This CDR3 region has 17 residues. V dropped 0 bases and J dropped 2; count of bases not matched to a gene: 8. CDR3 sequence (DNA): TGCGCCAGCAGCTTGGGATTCACGCGGGGGGTCACAGATACGCAGTATTTT. Its translation: CASSLGFTRGVTDTQYF.

CDR3 in DNA: TGTGCTACGATGAGGTCGGTCTCCTACAATGAGCAGTTCTTC. It encodes CATMRSVSYNEQFF. The chain couples TRBV19 to TRBJ2-1, with D hard to call. Germline CDR1 LNHDA, CDR2 SQIVND (reference sequence). The CDR3 contains 14 residues.

This clonotype occurred a few times. The rearrangement uses TRBV20-1 and TRBJ2-1; 7 positions match TRBD2. This CDR3 is 14 amino acids long. Trimming cost V 3 bases and J 3 bases; bases outside gene matches: 5. Germline loops: CDR1 DFQATT, CDR2 SNEGSKA (reference sequence). This chain's CDR3 is CSARRGTHYNEQFF. The CDR3 DNA sequence: TGCAGTGCTAGGCGGGGGACCCACTACAATGAGCAGTTCTTC.

Ten or more counts support this clonotype. The rearrangement joins TRBV6-2 or TRBV6-3 to TRBJ2-1; D unresolved. The CDR3 extends over 12 amino acids. The germline CDR1 and CDR2 sequences are MNHEY and SVGEGT. V gave up 6 bases and J gave up 7 bases, with 10 bases separating them. CDR3 sequence (DNA): TGTGCCAGCAGCCACTCAAGGAATGAGCAGTTCTTC. Protein: CASSHSRNEQFF.

Many counts were recorded for this clonotype. The J gene is TRBJ2-7, the V gene TRBV12-3 or TRBV12-4, with 10 bases matching TRBD1. V shed 6 bases, J shed 4 bases, and the junction held 9 bases outside the gene matches. The CDR3 has 15 amino acids. The DNA for the CDR3 is TGTGCCAGCAGGACTTCCGGGACAGGGGCTTACGAGCAGTACTTC. Translated, it gives CASRTSGTGAYEQYF.

This clonotype was observed a few times. This rearrangement joins TRBV6-1 to TRBJ2-1; D possibly matches TRBD1 or TRBD2 (5 bases each). Germline V gene sequence: CDR1 MNHNS, CDR2 SASEGT. The CDR3 is 16 amino acids. V lost 4 bases, J lost 0 bases, and 13 bases lay in between. CDR3 region: CASSVTGTGSYNEQFF. In DNA form, the CDR3 reads TGTGCCAGCAGTGTAACCGGGACGGGCTCCTACAATGAGCAGTTCTTC.

There are many counts of this clonotype. The chain couples TRBV20-1 to TRBJ2-7, with 8 bases aligning to TRBD1. The CDR3 extends over 13 amino acids. CDR1 and CDR2 (germline): DFQATT, SNEGSKA (reference sequence). V shed 6 bases, J shed 6 bases, and the junction held 10 bases outside the gene matches. Here the CDR3 reads CSAKGRGRLEQYF. The CDR3 nucleotides read TGCAGTGCGAAGGGCAGGGGGCGACTCGAGCAGTACTTC.